These T cell receptor beta chains were read from a single sample in a study of blood T cell repertoires in COVID-19. Clones were read by immunoSEQ multiplex PCR, and TCRdb kept only the in-frame ones, dropping some. The table has about 300,000 clones, more than 75% seen once. The sequenced material came from peripheral blood. The receptors were sampled from a man between 65 and 85 years old with acute or convalescent COVID-19. The CDR3 runs from the conserved cysteine through the conserved F or W. Each record gives: clone size, D gene, J gene, V gene, CDR3 protein, CDR3 DNA. The D gene is left open where the match is weak. Rows may omit the clone size; those that give it use once, few, many or a size class.

-	-	TRBJ1-4	TRBV28	CASSFVVGSGREKLFF	TGTGCCAGCAGTTTTGTTGTGGGGTCAGGGAGGGAAAAACTGTTTTTT
-	-	TRBJ1-5	TRBV27	CASSPDDYSNQPQHF	TGTGCCAGCTCCCCTGACGACTATAGCAATCAGCCCCAGCATTTT
-	-	TRBJ2-5	TRBV4-2	CASSQAARGETQYF	TGTGCCAGCAGCCAAGCAGCCCGGGGAGAGACCCAGTACTTC
-	-	TRBJ2-7	TRBV18	CASSPGHRLSYEQYF	TGTGCCAGCTCACCGGGACACCGCCTCTCCTACGAGCAGTACTTC
few	-	TRBJ1-5	TRBV28	CASSLQGAHQPQHF	TGTGCCAGCAGTCTACAGGGAGCGCATCAGCCCCAGCATTTT
-	TRBD2	TRBJ2-1	TRBV27	CASAGGPYNEQFF	TGTGCCAGCGCGGGGGGGCCCTACAATGAGCAGTTCTTC
few	-	TRBJ2-5	TRBV5-6	CASSEYAGEQETQYF	TGTGCCAGCAGCGAGTACGCAGGGGAACAAGAGACCCAGTACTTC
-	-	TRBJ2-3	TRBV11-3	CASSLTGLTDTQYF	TGTGCCAGCAGCTTAACCGGGTTGACAGATACGCAGTATTTT
-	TRBD1	TRBJ2-1	TRBV7-2	CASSARQGVGNEQFF	TGTGCCAGCAGCGCCCGACAGGGAGTGGGCAATGAGCAGTTCTTC
-	TRBD2	TRBJ2-2	TRBV2	CASTASGSPGELFF	TGTGCCAGCACTGCCAGCGGGAGCCCCGGGGAGCTGTTTTTT
-	-	TRBJ2-5	TRBV4-3	CASSQDPPGSRHMGETQYF	TGCGCCAGCAGCCAAGATCCCCCAGGGTCACGTCATATGGGAGAGACCCAGTACTTC
-	-	TRBJ1-5	TRBV6-4	CASTDSPETEDSNQPQHF	TGTGCCAGCACCGACTCGCCCGAGACGGAGGATAGCAATCAGCCCCAGCATTTT
-	TRBD2	TRBJ2-5	TRBV5-4	CASQAGAEQETQYF	TGTGCCAGCCAAGCGGGAGCGGAACAAGAGACCCAGTACTTC
-	-	TRBJ1-1	TRBV9	CASSAGQFMNTEAFF	TGTGCCAGCAGCGCAGGACAATTCATGAACACTGAAGCTTTCTTT
-	-	TRBJ1-5	TRBV6-5	CASATGGYQPQHF	TGTGCCAGCGCTACGGGGGGCTATCAGCCCCAGCATTTT
-	-	TRBJ1-4	TRBV4-3	CASSQVQSGAEKLFF	TGCGCCAGCAGCCAAGTTCAGTCAGGTGCTGAAAAACTGTTTTTT
once	TRBD2	TRBJ2-7	TRBV28	CASSLRPPSGRREQYF	TGTGCCAGCAGTTTGCGACCTCCGAGCGGGAGACGGGAGCAGTACTTC
-	-	TRBJ2-7	TRBV28	CASSLIGRGSDEQYF	TGTGCCAGCAGTTTAATCGGCAGGGGTTCCGACGAGCAGTACTTC
-	-	TRBJ2-7	TRBV6-2/TRBV6-3	CASSRSTSSGTRTSYEQYF	TGTGCCAGCAGCCGAAGTACCAGTTCGGGGACTCGAACATCCTACGAGCAGTACTTC
-	TRBD2	TRBJ2-3	TRBV7-2	CASSLLAGPGTDTQYF	TGTGCCAGCAGCCTGCTAGCGGGGCCGGGCACAGATACGCAGTATTTT
-	-	TRBJ2-3	TRBV3-1/TRBV3-2	CASSQDRTPGADTQYF	TGTGCCAGCAGCCAAGACCGAACCCCGGGGGCAGATACGCAGTATTTT
-	-	TRBJ2-6	TRBV5-1	CASSLVVAAGANVLTF	TGCGCCAGCAGCCTCGTCGTGGCGGCAGGGGCCAACGTCCTGACTTTC
-	-	TRBJ1-5	TRBV28	CASSSVQPQHF	TGTGCCAGCAGTTCGGTCCAGCCCCAGCATTTT
-	TRBD2	TRBJ2-5	TRBV30	CAWSARLAGGPGETQYF	TGTGCCTGGAGTGCCAGACTAGCGGGGGGACCGGGGGAGACCCAGTACTTC
-	-	TRBJ2-7	TRBV29-1	CSVPLGQGYEQYF	TGCAGCGTCCCCCTCGGGCAGGGATACGAGCAGTACTTC
-	-	TRBJ2-7	TRBV30	CAWKRQLLSYEQYF	TGTGCCTGGAAGCGACAGCTACTATCCTACGAGCAGTACTTC
-	-	TRBJ2-5	TRBV3-1/TRBV3-2	CASSQVQGQETQYF	TGTGCCAGCAGCCAAGTTCAGGGCCAAGAGACCCAGTACTTC
-	-	TRBJ1-2	TRBV11-2	CASSLETRTAGYGYTF	TGTGCCAGCAGCTTAGAAACCAGAACCGCAGGGTATGGCTACACCTTC
-	-	TRBJ1-5	TRBV19	CATAYGRGFGSNQPQHF	TGTGCCACCGCTTATGGGAGAGGGTTCGGAAGCAATCAGCCCCAGCATTTT
-	-	TRBJ1-1	TRBV6-1	CASSEVIEDTEAFF	TGTGCCAGCAGTGAAGTGATAGAGGACACTGAAGCTTTCTTT
few	TRBD1	TRBJ2-5	TRBV28	CASRGQPDQETQYF	TGTGCCAGCAGGGGACAGCCAGATCAAGAGACCCAGTACTTC
-	-	TRBJ2-5	TRBV4-2	CASSPGGTQETQYF	TGTGCCAGCAGCCCCGGGGGTACCCAAGAGACCCAGTACTTC
-	TRBD1	TRBJ1-2	TRBV18	CASSPTGQLYGYTF	TGTGCCAGCTCACCAACGGGACAGCTCTATGGCTACACCTTC
-	-	TRBJ1-6	TRBV9	CASSLSGPSSPLHF	TGTGCCAGCAGCCTCAGTGGGCCCTCTTCACCCCTCCACTTT
-	TRBD2	TRBJ2-2	TRBV10-3	CAIRNGGVETGELFF	TGTGCCATCAGGAACGGGGGGGTCGAGACCGGGGAGCTGTTTTTT
-	TRBD1	TRBJ1-1	TRBV4-2	CASSQEPGQGATEAFF	TGTGCCAGCAGCCAAGAACCGGGACAGGGGGCGACTGAAGCTTTCTTT
once	TRBD2	TRBJ2-5	TRBV11-2	CASSFVAGGQETQYF	TGTGCCAGCAGCTTTGTAGCGGGGGGGCAAGAGACCCAGTACTTC
-	TRBD1	TRBJ1-5	TRBV15	CATSRSTGGSNQPQHF	TGTGCCACCAGCAGATCGACAGGGGGTAGCAATCAGCCCCAGCATTTT
-	TRBD1	TRBJ1-2	TRBV19	CASSIDTEGATVGYTF	TGTGCCAGTAGTATAGATACTGAGGGGGCTACGGTTGGCTACACCTTC
few	TRBD1	TRBJ1-2	TRBV5-4	CASSRGQGNYGYTF	TGTGCCAGCAGCCGCGGACAGGGTAACTATGGCTACACCTTC
-	-	TRBJ2-6	TRBV7-2	CASSLVSGAGANVLTF	TGTGCCAGCAGCTTAGTGTCGGGGGCTGGGGCCAACGTCCTGACTTTC
-	-	TRBJ1-6	TRBV5-1	CASSLAGGNSPLHF	TGCGCCAGCAGCTTGGCCGGGGGGAATTCACCCCTCCACTTT
-	-	TRBJ1-1	TRBV5-1	CASSLEIGVTEAFF	TGCGCCAGCAGCTTGGAAATAGGGGTCACTGAAGCTTTCTTT
-	-	TRBJ2-1	TRBV19	CASRALGGDYNEQFF	TGTGCCAGTAGAGCTCTGGGGGGAGACTACAATGAGCAGTTCTTC
once	TRBD2	TRBJ2-7	TRBV7-2	CASSWPGLADPYEQYF	TGTGCCAGCAGCTGGCCGGGACTAGCGGACCCCTACGAGCAGTACTTC
few	-	TRBJ2-7	TRBV28	CASSLYSGVYEQYF	TGTGCCAGCAGTTTATATTCGGGGGTTTACGAGCAGTACTTC
once	TRBD1	TRBJ1-5	TRBV20-1	CSASQGGGQPQHF	TGCAGTGCTAGTCAAGGGGGCGGGCAGCCCCAGCATTTT
-	TRBD2	TRBJ2-1	TRBV7-9	CASSLLASGGSYNEQFF	TGTGCCAGCAGCTTACTTGCTAGCGGGGGTTCCTACAATGAGCAGTTCTTC
once	-	TRBJ1-2	TRBV3-1/TRBV3-2	CASREGGRDGRYTF	TGTGCCAGCAGAGAGGGGGGGAGGGATGGCCGCTACACCTTC
-	TRBD1	TRBJ2-7	TRBV15	CATSKQGNSYEQYF	TGTGCCACCAGCAAACAGGGGAACTCCTACGAGCAGTACTTC
once	TRBD2	TRBJ2-3	TRBV7-2	CASSLEGTSGTSTDTQYF	TGTGCCAGCAGCTTAGAAGGGACTAGCGGGACTAGCACAGATACGCAGTATTTT
-	TRBD1	TRBJ2-5	TRBV25-1	CASSDGAGGRETQYF	TGTGCCAGCAGTGATGGGGCAGGGGGCAGAGAGACCCAGTACTTC
-	TRBD1	TRBJ2-7	TRBV24-1	CATSDPGQGPPEQYF	TGTGCCACCAGTGACCCGGGACAGGGTCCCCCCGAGCAGTACTTC
-	-	TRBJ1-4	TRBV4-1	CASSQGGGRRISELFF	TGCGCCAGCAGCCAAGGGGGGGGAAGGAGAATCAGCGAACTGTTTTTT